This TCR beta chain emerged from a study of identical twins. MiXCR, run by TCRdb on the 5' RACE reads, gives a single entry per CDR3 protein. In the table there are a few hundred thousand distinct CDR3 sequences, about 10% of which are singletons. The CDR3 has 14 residues. Trimming stripped 5 bases from V and 5 bases from J, with 12 bases between. Germline loops: CDR1 SGHTA, CDR2 FQGNSA. Ten or more counts support this clonotype. The sequenced material came from memory T cells sorted from blood. V gene TRBV7-2 combines with J gene TRBJ2-2; tentatively, D is TRBD1 or TRBD2 (5 bases each). The source of this sequence is a man aged 50 or older in good health. DNA of the CDR3: TGTGCCAGCAGCCTATGGGGACGGACCGGGGAGCTGTTTTTT. It codes for CASSLWGRTGELFF.